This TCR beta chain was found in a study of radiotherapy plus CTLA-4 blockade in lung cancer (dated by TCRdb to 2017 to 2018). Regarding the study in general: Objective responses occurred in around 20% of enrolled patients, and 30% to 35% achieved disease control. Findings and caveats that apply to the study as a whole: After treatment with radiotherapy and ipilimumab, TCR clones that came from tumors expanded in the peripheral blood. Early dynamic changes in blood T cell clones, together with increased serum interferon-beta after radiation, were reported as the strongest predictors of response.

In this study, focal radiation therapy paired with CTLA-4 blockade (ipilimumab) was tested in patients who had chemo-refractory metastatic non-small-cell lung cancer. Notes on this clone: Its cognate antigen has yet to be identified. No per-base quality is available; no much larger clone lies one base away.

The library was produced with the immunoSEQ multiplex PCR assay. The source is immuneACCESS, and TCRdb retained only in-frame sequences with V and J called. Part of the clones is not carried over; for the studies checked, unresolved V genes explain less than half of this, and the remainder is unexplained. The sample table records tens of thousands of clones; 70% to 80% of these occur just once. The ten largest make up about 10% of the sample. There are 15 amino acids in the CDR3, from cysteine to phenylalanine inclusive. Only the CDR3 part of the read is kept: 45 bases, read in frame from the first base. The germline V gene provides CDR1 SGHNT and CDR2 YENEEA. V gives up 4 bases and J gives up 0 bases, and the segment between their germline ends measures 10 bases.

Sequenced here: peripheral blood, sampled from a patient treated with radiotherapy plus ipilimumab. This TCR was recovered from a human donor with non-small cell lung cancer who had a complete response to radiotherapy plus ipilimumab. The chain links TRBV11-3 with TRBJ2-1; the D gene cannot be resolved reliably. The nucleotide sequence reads TGTGCCAGCAGCTATGACTCTCGCTCCTACAATGAGCAGTTCTTC. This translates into CASSYDSRSYNEQFF.